One sample yielded the 25 T cell receptor beta chains listed below, sequenced in a study of metastatic and nonmetastatic thyroid tumors. TCRdb re-analyzed the PCR reads using MiXCR. This sample carries roughly 93,000 clones, roughly 12% of them seen once, and the ten largest clones take about 11%. Thyroid surgery was preceded by no treatment in any patient. What was sequenced was blood. All receptors come from a female donor with papillary thyroid cancer or a benign thyroid nodule (not recorded which). Some clones in this sample may be carry-over from other donors' samples.

This clone was seen many times. The same CDR3 also results from other DNA sequences found in this sample. The chain combines TRBV7-9 with TRBJ2-5; a possible D gene is TRBD2 (5 bases). The V gene's germline CDR1 is SEHNR and CDR2 FQNEAQ (reference sequence). This CDR3 is built from 15 residues. The V gene lost 4 bases and the J gene lost 5 bases, with 17 bases spanning the gap. CDR3 in amino acids: CASSYGYDSGETQYF. In nucleotides, the CDR3 is TGTGCCAGCAGCTACGGGTATGATTCGGGGGAGACCCAGTACTTC.

This clone came up a few times. This sequence joins TRBV6-1 and TRBJ2-7; D is perhaps TRBD1 (5 bases). Trimming took 9 bases from V and 3 from J, leaving 24 bases between them. The CDR3 covers 16 residues. Germline CDR1 MNHNS, CDR2 SASEGT. The CDR3 DNA reads as TGTGCCAGTATTCCTATTAGGCAGGGCCTCTTCTACGAGCAGTACTTC. Its translation: CASIPIRQGLFYEQYF.

This clone appeared many times. The same CDR3 can be traced to other DNA sequences in this sample. The rearrangement links TRBV28 to TRBJ1-1; no definite D call. Germline values: CDR1 MDHEN, CDR2 SYDVKM. The V and J ends lost 7 bases and 1 base respectively, with 4 bases between them. The CDR3 contains 11 residues. CDR3 in DNA: TGTGCCAGCACGGAGAACACTGAAGCTTTCTTT. It encodes CASTENTEAFF. Based on the CDR3 plus reference TRBV28 and TRBJ1-1, the full variable domain is DVKVTQSSRYLVKRTGEKVFLECVQDMDHENMFWYRQDPGLGLRLIYFSYDVKMKEKGDIPEGYSVSREKKERFSLILESASTNQTSMYLCASTENTEAFFGQGTRLTVV.

This clone has ten or more counts. This chain uses TRBV19 with TRBJ2-7; 9 bases are shared with TRBD1. The CDR3 is 17 amino acids. V shed 3 bases and J 2 bases; nucleotides not matched to a gene: 11. Germline CDR1 and CDR2: LNHDA and SQIVND (reference sequence). As DNA, the CDR3 is TGTGCCAGTAGTATGGCCATACCGGGACAGGGCGCCTACGAGCAGTACTTC. As protein: CASSMAIPGQGAYEQYF.

In this sample, this clone turned up many times. The chain has TRBV28 and TRBJ2-3, with 10 bases aligning to TRBD1. The junction had 8 bases not matched to a gene; V was cut back by 7 bases and J by 1 base. The CDR3 runs 16 residues. Per the germline V gene, CDR1 is MDHEN and CDR2 is SYDVKM. This CDR3 reads CASTDRDRGRTDTQYF. CDR3 DNA sequence: TGTGCCAGCACCGACCGGGACAGGGGTCGCACAGATACGCAGTATTTT.

This clone was detected ten times or more. This chain uses TRBV7-2 with TRBJ2-7, with D unresolved. CDR1 and CDR2 from the germline V gene are SGHTA and FQGNSA. This CDR3 region has 13 residues. V lost 4 bases to trimming and J lost 5 bases, with 12 bases between them. This CDR3 is CASSYEVVDEQYF. The CDR3 nucleotides read TGTGCCAGCAGCTACGAGGTTGTAGACGAGCAGTACTTC.

Comments on this clone: Since a much larger clone is just one base distant, this may be a read error. The rearrangement uses TRBV19 and TRBJ2-5, with D possibly matching TRBD2 (5 bases). The CDR3 contains 16 residues. Looked up from germline, CDR1 is LNHDA and CDR2 is SQIVND (reference sequence). The V end was cut by 5 bases, the J end by 1 base, with 17 bases between. The CDR3 coding sequence is TGTGCCAGTAGTGCGCGACTATCTGGGGTCCAAGAGACCCAGTACTTC. This codes for CASSARLSGVQETQYF.

The sample holds a few counts of this clone. Mismatch with germline at one junction end may stem from a read error. This rearrangement joins TRBV6-1 to TRBJ2-3; 8 bases align to TRBD1. This CDR3 region has 14 residues. Germline CDR1 reads MNHNS; CDR2 reads SASEGT. The CDR3 nucleotides are TGTGCCAGCGGATCCGGGACAGGCACAGATACGCAATATTTT. This sequence encodes CASGSGTGTDTQYF.

Ten or more counts support this clone. The V gene is TRBV28, the J gene TRBJ2-2; 9 bases are a match to TRBD2. The length of the CDR3 is 17 residues. The junction had 7 bases not matched to a gene; V was cut back by 3 bases and J by 2 bases. Germline values: CDR1 MDHEN, CDR2 SYDVKM. CDR3 sequence reads: CASSFTLTSGNTGELFF. In nucleotides, the CDR3 is TGTGCCAGCAGTTTCACCCTGACTAGCGGAAACACCGGGGAGCTGTTTTTT. The whole variable domain, remainder taken from reference TRBV28 and TRBJ2-2, is DVKVTQSSRYLVKRTGEKVFLECVQDMDHENMFWYRQDPGLGLRLIYFSYDVKMKEKGDIPEGYSVSREKKERFSLILESASTNQTSMYLCASSFTLTSGNTGELFFGEGSRLTVL.

The chain links TRBV20-1 to TRBJ2-6, with D possibly TRBD1 on 6 matching bases. The CDR3 length is 15 residues. Germline V lookup: CDR1 DFQATT, CDR2 SNEGSKA (reference sequence). V lost 3 bases, J lost 0 bases, and 9 bases lay in between. The CDR3 DNA reads TGCAGTGCTAGTGGCAGGGGCTCTGGGGCCAACGTCCTGACTTTC. This translates into CSASGRGSGANVLTF.

This clone was recorded many times. This could be a read error, since a much larger clone is one nucleotide away. V usage is TRBV7-2 and J usage is TRBJ1-1; perhaps TRBD1 as D (6 bases). V was trimmed by 1 base and J by 12 bases, leaving 12 bases between them. Germline CDR1 and CDR2: SGHTA and FQGNSA. The length of the CDR3 is 12 residues. CDR3 nucleotide sequence: TGTGCCAGCAGCTTAGGAGGGGGAAGCACTTTCTTT. Protein: CASSLGGGSTFF.

This clone was counted only a few times. A much larger clone lies a single base off, so this may be a read error. The chain joins TRBV7-3 to TRBJ1-4, with no clear D. The CDR3 contains 10 residues. CDR1 and CDR2 from the germline V gene are SGHTA and FQGTGA. With 10 bases removed from V and 8 bases from J, the gap between germline ends came to 8 bases. CDR3 loop: CAIRNEKLFF. CDR3 coding DNA: TGTGCCATACGGAACGAAAAACTGTTTTTT. Full variable domain (outside the CDR3, taken from reference TRBV7-3 and TRBJ1-4): GAGVSQTPSNKVTEKGKYVELRCDPISGHTALYWYRQSLGQGPEFLIYFQGTGAADDSGLPNDRFFAVRPEGSVSTLKIQRTERGDSAVYLCAIRNEKLFFGSGTQLSVL.

This clone appeared many times. Other DNA sequences in the same sample also yield this CDR3. The V and J genes are TRBV20-1 and TRBJ2-7, with unresolved D. The V end lost 2 bases, the J end lost 0 bases, and 5 bases lay between the germline ends. The CDR3 spans 12 residues. Germline-derived CDR1 and CDR2 are DFQATT and SNEGSKA (reference sequence). Written as DNA, the CDR3 is TGCAGTGCTAGATCTAACTCCTACGAGCAGTACTTC. Its protein product is CSARSNSYEQYF.

This clone was picked up many times. The chain recombines TRBV28 with TRBJ2-1, with TRBD1 matching over 10 bases. There are 16 residues in the CDR3. Germline values: CDR1 MDHEN, CDR2 SYDVKM. V dropped 7 bases and J dropped 4; count of bases not matched to a gene: 10. The CDR3 spells CASKVGGTGVYNEQFF. The CDR3, as DNA: TGTGCCAGCAAAGTAGGGGGGACAGGGGTTTACAATGAGCAGTTCTTC.

This clone was recorded at least ten times. This chain connects TRBV6-1 to TRBJ2-7; TRBD2 matches 11 bases. The germline CDR1 and CDR2 sequences are MNHNS and SASEGT. The CDR3 has 13 amino acids. Trimming at V came to 7 bases and at J to 3 bases, leaving 2 bases not matched to a gene. Written as DNA, the CDR3 is TGTGCCAGCACCGGGACTAGCGGCTACGAGCAGTACTTC. This gives the protein CASTGTSGYEQYF.

Of note for this clone: One base away lies a much larger clone, so this may be a sequencing read error. J is TRBJ2-1 and V is TRBV6-2 or TRBV6-3; 15 bases are shared with TRBD2. From germline, CDR1 is MNHEY and CDR2 SVGEGT. V was pared by 7 bases and J by 10 bases, with 11 bases of the junction left unmatched. The CDR3 contains 16 residues. The chain's CDR3 is CASIPRTSGRAQEQFF. CDR3 sequence (DNA): TGTGCCAGCATCCCCAGGACTAGCGGGAGGGCTCAGGAGCAGTTCTTC.

This clone was seen at least ten times. The chain couples TRBV5-6 to TRBJ2-7, with 11 bases matching TRBD1. V dropped 4 bases and J dropped 6; count of bases not matched to a gene: 3. CDR3 size: 13 residues. In germline, CDR1 is SGHDT, CDR2 YYEEEE. CDR3 sequence reads: CASSVGTGGEQYF. Here the CDR3 DNA reads TGTGCCAGCAGCGTAGGGACAGGGGGCGAGCAGTACTTC.

This clone came up a few times. The rearrangement uses TRBV12-3 or TRBV12-4 and TRBJ1-2; possibly TRBD1 for D (6 bases). V was cut by 6 bases and J by 4 bases, with 18 bases left in between. This CDR3 comprises 15 residues. The CDR3 region is CASRLSYRDGYGYTF. In DNA form, the CDR3 reads TGTGCCAGCAGGCTATCCTACAGGGATGGCTATGGCTACACCTTC.

This clone was detected many times. V usage is TRBV19 and J usage is TRBJ1-1, with TRBD1 matching 8 bases. The CDR3 is 12 amino acids. After removal of 6 bases from V and 9 bases from J, the junction contained 6 bases not matched to a gene. Germline loops: CDR1 LNHDA, CDR2 SQIVND (reference sequence). The CDR3 DNA sequence: TGTGCCAGTAGCCATACAGGGGGGAAAGCTTTCTTT. The encoded protein is CASSHTGGKAFF.

In this sample, this clone turned up many times. The chain uses TRBV18 and TRBJ1-3; no clear D. Germline values: CDR1 KGHSH, CDR2 LQKENI. Trimming shortened V by 0 bases and J by 3 bases, and 9 bases separated the two germline ends. This CDR3 comprises 15 residues. The CDR3 spells CASSPPLGVGNTIYF. CDR3 in DNA: TGTGCCAGCTCACCACCGTTGGGAGTTGGAAACACCATATATTTT.

This clone has a count of ten or more. The chain joins TRBV5-1 to TRBJ2-5; 7 positions match TRBD1. This CDR3 is 13 amino acids long. Germline V gene sequence: CDR1 SGHRS, CDR2 YFSETQ. V was pared by 7 bases and J by 7 bases, with 10 bases of the junction left unmatched. Here the CDR3 DNA reads TGCGCCAGCTTCAAGGACAGGCTGGGGACCCAGTACTTC. Its protein product is CASFKDRLGTQYF. Complete variable domain (other parts from reference TRBV5-1 and TRBJ2-5): KAGVTQTPRYLIKTRGQQVTLSCSPISGHRSVSWYQQTPGQGLQFLFEYFSETQRNKGNFPGRFSGRQFSNSRSEMNVSTLELGDSALYLCASFKDRLGTQYFGPGTRLLVL.

This clone showed up many times. The gene calls are TRBV5-6 and TRBJ1-2, with D tentatively TRBD1 (5 bases). CDR3 size: 18 residues. V was shortened by 4 bases and J by 4 bases, with 26 bases between the two germline ends. Germline CDR1 and CDR2: SGHDT and YYEEEE. The DNA for the CDR3 is TGTGCCAGCAGCCGGGGGTCGGACTCCCTGTTTTTAGGCTATGGCTACACCTTC. Translated, it gives CASSRGSDSLFLGYGYTF.

This chain connects TRBV29-1 to TRBJ2-3; 7 nucleotides agree with TRBD2. In germline, CDR1 is SQVTM, CDR2 ANQGSEA. V shed 6 bases, J shed 0 bases, and the junction held 12 bases outside the gene matches. The CDR3 totals 16 residues. CDR3 amino acids: CSVSIVTRESTDTQYF. The CDR3 bases are TGCAGCGTCTCAATTGTAACGCGGGAGAGCACAGATACGCAGTATTTT.

This clone was recorded many times. The rearrangement joins TRBV25-1 to TRBJ1-3, with D unresolved. Trimming left V 6 bases short and J 4 bases short, with 13 bases between. Germline CDR1 is MGHDK and CDR2 is SYGVNS. The CDR3 is 14 residues long. The CDR3 sequence is CASRQPPPGNTIYF. The CDR3 DNA follows: TGTGCCAGCAGGCAACCTCCGCCAGGAAACACCATATATTTT.

For this clone: A much larger clone lies one base from this, so it may be a read error. The chain joins TRBV19 to TRBJ2-3, with 8 bases lining up with TRBD2. The CDR3 has 13 amino acids. Germline V gene data show CDR1 as LNHDA and CDR2 as SQIVND (reference sequence). The CDR3 region is CVEGGTRSDTQYF. CDR3 nucleotide sequence: TGTGTCGAGGGGGGGACTAGGTCAGATACGCAGTATTTT.